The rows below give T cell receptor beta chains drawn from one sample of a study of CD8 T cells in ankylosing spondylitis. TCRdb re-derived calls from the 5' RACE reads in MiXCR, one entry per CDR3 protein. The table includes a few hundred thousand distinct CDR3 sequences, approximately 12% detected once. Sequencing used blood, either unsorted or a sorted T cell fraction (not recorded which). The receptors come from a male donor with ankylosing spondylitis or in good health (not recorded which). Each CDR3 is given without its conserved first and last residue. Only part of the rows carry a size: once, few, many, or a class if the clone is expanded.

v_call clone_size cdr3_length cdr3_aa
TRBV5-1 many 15 ASSPWRAGQGAYEQY
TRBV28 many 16 AGCTGVPGRVGCYEQY
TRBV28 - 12 ASSFTSEDGTQH
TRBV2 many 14 ASSVPRGTTTDTQY
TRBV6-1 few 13 ASSEELSTPDTQY
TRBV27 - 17 ASSGSPGQGFSGANVLT
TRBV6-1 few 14 ASSKGQGVLNYGYT
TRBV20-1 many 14 SARIFPDNGRNGYT
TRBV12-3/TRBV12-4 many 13 ASSRGQGTLETQY
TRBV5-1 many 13 ASSPGLAGRDTQY
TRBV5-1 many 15 ASSLAPSRDSYNEQF
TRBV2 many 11 ASRLDPLGEQY
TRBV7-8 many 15 ASSVRTSGRHKDEQF
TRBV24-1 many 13 ATSANAGGRQPQH
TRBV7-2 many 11 ASSTGFGETQY
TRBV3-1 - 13 ASSQPGTGGEKLF
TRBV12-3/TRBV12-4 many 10 ASTSHGFRTF
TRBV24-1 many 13 ATSAGRFSYNEQF
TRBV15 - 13 ATSRAVSGTGELF
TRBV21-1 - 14 ASSKEGRADSYEQY
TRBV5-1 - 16 ASSLDGTGVPMNTEAF
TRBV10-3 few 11 AIREAGGETQY
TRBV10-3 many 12 AISESGREDGYT
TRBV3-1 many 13 ASSQGGPEAEKLF
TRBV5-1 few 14 ASSPPRGDPYNEQF
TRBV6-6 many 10 ASSQGTYGYT
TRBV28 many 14 ASNLAFAEGTGELF
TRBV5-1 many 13 ASSPGTNPSYEQY
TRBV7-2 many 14 ASSPRLAGGGETQY
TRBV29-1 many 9 SVETDSEQF
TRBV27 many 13 ASRLGHNFYNEQF
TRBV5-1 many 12 ASSLILGTGELF
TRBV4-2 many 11 ASSQDPLREQF
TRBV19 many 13 ASSNGQFYNSPLH
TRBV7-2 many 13 ASSLAFTGQETQY
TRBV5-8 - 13 ASSFGTFGTGELF
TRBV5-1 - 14 ASSLSIVREVGELF
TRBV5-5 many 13 ASSADGSSGNTIY
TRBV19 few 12 ASSSGLAMDEQF
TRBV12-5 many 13 ASGFGSLSAYGYT
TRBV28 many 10 ASSRRSRVLT
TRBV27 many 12 ASSLMPSNQPQH
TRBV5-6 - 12 ASSLGEFTDTQY
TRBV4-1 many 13 ASSQYTSGTDTQY
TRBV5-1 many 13 ASSLSENGDEKLF
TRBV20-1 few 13 SARDRNRGRNEQF
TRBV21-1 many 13 ASSNRRDCSYEQY
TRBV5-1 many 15 ASSPASGGESYNEQF
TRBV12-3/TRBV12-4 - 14 TSSPGHKLASDTQY
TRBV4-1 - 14 ASSPPGQGAEDIQY
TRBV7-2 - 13 ASSSTGSWSTEAF
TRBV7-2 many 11 ASSPGLNTIQY
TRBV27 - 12 ASSFKGSGETQY
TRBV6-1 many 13 ASSVAGTQDQPQH
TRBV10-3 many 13 AISEFPSGSDEQF